Following are 9 T cell receptor beta chains from one sample sequenced in a study of T cells after yellow fever vaccination. TCRdb recomputed calls from the 5' RACE reads with MiXCR, one row per CDR3 protein. Of 100,000 to 150,000 distinct CDR3 sequences in the sample, 13% to 15% were seen once. The input for sequencing was CD8+ T cells sorted from PBMCs, taken 5 days after the yellow fever booster vaccination. The source is a man aged 18 to 30 who received the YFV17D yellow fever vaccine.

The genes are TRBV7-9 and TRBJ1-2, with D hard to call. The germline CDR1 and CDR2 sequences are SEHNR and FQNEAQ (reference sequence). CDR3 length equals 16 residues. The V end was cut by 0 bases, the J end by 0 bases, with 11 bases between. CDR3 coding DNA: TGTGCCAGCAGCTTAGCGCTACGGGGAGCTAACTATGGCTACACCTTC. It codes for CASSLALRGANYGYTF.

This clonotype was seen ten or more times. The J gene is TRBJ2-1, the V gene TRBV6-5; D may be TRBD1 or TRBD2 (5 bases each). CDR3 size: 15 residues. Germline V gene lookup returns CDR1 MNHEY and CDR2 SVGAGI. Trimming removed 5 bases at V and 9 bases at J, with 20 bases between. The CDR3 sequence is CASSHPSEYGAEQFF. The CDR3 region has the DNA TGTGCCAGCAGTCACCCCTCTGAGTACGGGGCTGAGCAGTTCTTC.

At least ten counts were recorded for this clonotype. This rearrangement joins TRBV7-9 to TRBJ2-3; D remains ambiguous. The CDR3 extends over 14 amino acids. Trimming shortened V by 5 bases and J by 0 bases, and 9 bases separated the two germline ends. Germline V gene data show CDR1 as SEHNR and CDR2 as FQNEAQ (reference sequence). The CDR3: CASSRPISTDTQYF. The CDR3 coding sequence is TGTGCCAGCAGCCGACCTATTAGCACAGATACGCAGTATTTT.

This clonotype was recorded a few times. The chain is built from TRBV4-1 and TRBJ2-5; the match to TRBD1 covers 8 bases. The CDR3 is 15 residues long. The V gene's germline CDR1 is MGHRA and CDR2 YSYEKL. The ends lost 5 bases at V and 1 base at J; junction bases unmatched: 6. The CDR3 loop reads CASSGTGRTQETQYF. DNA of the CDR3: TGCGCCAGCAGCGGGACAGGCCGGACCCAAGAGACCCAGTACTTC.

The chain couples TRBV5-1 to TRBJ1-3, with D possibly being TRBD1 (5 bases). V lost 4 bases and J 3 bases, leaving 11 bases between the germline ends. CDR3 length equals 14 residues. CDR1 and CDR2 (germline): SGHRS, YFSETQ. CDR3 residues: CASSVGVLGNTIYF. CDR3 DNA: TGCGCCAGCAGCGTAGGGGTGCTTGGAAACACCATATATTTT.

This clonotype was counted a few times. V and J are TRBV7-9 and TRBJ2-7, with D perhaps TRBD2 (5 bases). V was pared by 5 bases and J by 7 bases, with 18 bases between. The germline gives CDR1 SEHNR, CDR2 FQNEAQ (reference sequence). The CDR3 loop spans 14 amino acids. The CDR3 DNA sequence: TGTGCCAGCAGCCCCCCCTTGCTAGCATGGGAGCAGTACTTC. This gives the protein CASSPPLLAWEQYF.

The chain couples TRBV20-1 to TRBJ2-1; 7 bases are a match to TRBD2. V trimming: 0 bases; J trimming: 4 bases; junction bases outside the gene matches: 3. Germline V lookup: CDR1 DFQATT, CDR2 SNEGSKA (reference sequence). CDR3 length equals 14 residues. The CDR3 here is CSARERGIYNEQFF. The CDR3 nucleotides read TGCAGTGCTAGAGAGCGGGGGATATACAATGAGCAGTTCTTC.

This chain connects TRBV4-1 to TRBJ2-7, with D maybe TRBD2 (6 bases). Trimming took off 4 bases at V and 2 bases at J, with 15 bases between the two ends. In germline, CDR1 is MGHRA, CDR2 YSYEKL. The CDR3 consists of 15 residues. CDR3 loop: CASSPGTGVAYEQYF. As DNA, the CDR3 is TGCGCCAGCAGCCCGGGTACGGGGGTTGCCTACGAGCAGTACTTC.

J is TRBJ2-7 and V is TRBV7-9; D is undetermined. The germline V gene has CDR1 SEHNR and CDR2 FQNEAQ (reference sequence). The CDR3 is made up of 14 amino acids. The V gene lost 5 bases and the J gene lost 2 bases, with 13 bases spanning the gap. The CDR3 here is CASSTIPTTYEQYF. The DNA for the CDR3 is TGTGCCAGCAGCACGATCCCCACAACCTACGAGCAGTACTTC.